Listed here are 32 T cell receptor beta chains from one sample, sequenced in a study of cytomegalovirus exposure and HLA in healthy donors. This PCR relied on a set of 60 Vbeta primers and 13 Jbeta primers. Produced via immunoSEQ multiplex PCR; TCRdb's table is partial and in-frame only. The sample lists about 21,000 clones; around 73% were seen once. What was sequenced was PBMCs. These receptors originate from a man aged 55 to 70 in good health and CMV-seronegative.

The genes are TRBV29-1 and TRBJ1-1; 10 bases are a match to TRBD1. V trimming: 7 bases; J trimming: 4 bases; junction bases outside the gene matches: 6. Germline V gene data show CDR1 as SQVTM and CDR2 as ANQGSEA. The CDR3 is made up of 13 amino acids. The CDR3 sequence is CSGETGGGTEAFF. The CDR3 region has the DNA TGCAGCGGGGAGACAGGGGGCGGCACTGAAGCTTTCTTT.

V is TRBV28 and J is TRBJ2-1; the D is unclear. The CDR3 totals 11 residues. Trimming took 7 bases from V and 5 from J, leaving 6 bases between them. Germline V gene lookup returns CDR1 MDHEN and CDR2 SYDVKM. The CDR3 sequence is CASKKHNEQFF. As DNA, the CDR3 is TGTGCCAGCAAAAAGCACAATGAGCAGTTCTTC.

The chain links TRBV20-1 to TRBJ2-7; D unclear. This CDR3 is 11 amino acids long. Germline CDR1 reads DFQATT; CDR2 reads SNEGSKA (reference sequence). V was trimmed by 0 bases and J by 4 bases, leaving 4 bases between them. The DNA for the CDR3 is TGCAGTGCTAGAGAACGGTACGAGCAGTACTTC. Protein sequence: CSARERYEQYF.

The chain couples TRBV28 to TRBJ2-1; the match to TRBD2 covers 8 bases. V lost 8 bases to trimming and J lost 9 bases; unmatched junction nucleotides: 3. Germline V CDR1 and CDR2: MDHEN, SYDVKM. This CDR3 comprises 11 residues. CDR3 nucleotides: TGTGCCAGCGAGGCGGGAGGTGAGCAGTTCTTC. Translated: CASEAGGEQFF.

This chain links TRBV6-1 with TRBJ2-2; the match to TRBD1 covers 8 bases. CDR1 and CDR2 from the germline V gene are MNHNS and SASEGT. This CDR3 has 16 residues. V dropped 3 bases and J dropped 5; count of bases not matched to a gene: 8. The DNA of the CDR3 is TGTGCCAGCAGTGAGTCGGCTTACAGGGGGACCGGGGAGCTGTTTTTT. Translated, it gives CASSESAYRGTGELFF.

The genes are TRBV19 and TRBJ2-7; possibly TRBD1 for D (5 bases). Germline loops: CDR1 LNHDA, CDR2 SQIVND (reference sequence). The V and J ends lost 6 bases and 6 bases respectively, with 15 bases between them. This CDR3 spans 13 amino acids. CDR3 DNA: TGTGCCAGTAGGGGGCCCAAAGGATCCGAGCAGTACTTC. As protein: CASRGPKGSEQYF.

The chain is built from TRBV6-6 and TRBJ2-5, with TRBD2 identical over 7 bases. V shed 6 bases, J shed 5 bases, and the junction held 3 bases outside the gene matches. Per germline, CDR1 MNHNY and CDR2 SVGAGI (reference sequence). This CDR3 has 12 amino acids. The CDR3 sequence is CASRAGGETQYF. The CDR3 bases are TGTGCCAGCAGGGCCGGGGGGGAGACCCAGTACTTC.

This clone was counted a few times. The V call is TRBV19, the J call TRBJ1-1, with D perhaps TRBD1 (5 bases). The V gene lost 5 bases and the J gene lost 10 bases, with 14 bases spanning the gap. Germline V lookup: CDR1 LNHDA, CDR2 SQIVND (reference sequence). This CDR3 is built from 12 residues. CDR3 in DNA: TGTGCCAGTAGTCTCAGGGAAAGTCGAGCTTTCTTT. Translated: CASSLRESRAFF.

This chain connects TRBV7-6 to TRBJ1-1, with 7 bases matching TRBD1. V gave up 6 bases and J gave up 5 bases; unmatched junction bases: 6. The CDR3 contains 13 residues. Germline loops: CDR1 SGHVS, CDR2 FNYEAQ. CDR3 amino acids: CASSRRGLTEAFF. The CDR3 bases are TGTGCCAGCAGTAGGAGGGGGCTAACTGAAGCTTTCTTT.

J is TRBJ2-7 and V is TRBV4-3; 8 positions agree with TRBD1. CDR3 length: 17 residues. In germline, CDR1 is LGHNA, CDR2 YSLEER. J was trimmed by 2 bases and V by 0 bases; bases with no gene match: 9. CDR3 coding DNA: TGCGCCAGCAGCCAAGAAGGCCGTCGGACAGGGCCCTACGAGCAGTACTTC. Translated: CASSQEGRRTGPYEQYF.

The chain links TRBV7-3 to TRBJ2-1; TRBD1 might be the D (6 bases). CDR3 length: 16 amino acids. Trimming took 5 bases from V and 4 from J, leaving 18 bases between them. Germline V gene sequence: CDR1 SGHTA, CDR2 FQGTGA. The CDR3 DNA follows: TGTGCCAGCAGCCCCGGACAGATAAGCCTTTACAATGAGCAGTTCTTC. Its protein is CASSPGQISLYNEQFF. The full variable domain, its missing parts supplied by reference TRBV7-3 and TRBJ2-1, is GAGVSQTPSNKVTEKGKYVELRCDPISGHTALYWYRQSLGQGPEFLIYFQGTGAADDSGLPNDRFFAVRPEGSVSTLKIQRTERGDSAVYLCASSPGQISLYNEQFFGPGTRLTVL.

The chain has TRBV5-4 and TRBJ2-5, with 7 bases aligning to TRBD1. Germline V gene sequence: CDR1 SGHNT, CDR2 YYREEE (reference sequence). The CDR3 contains 16 residues. With 4 bases clipped from V and 1 base from J, the junction kept 10 bases outside the gene matches. CDR3 sequence reads: CASSRKKTGIQETQYF. For the CDR3, the DNA is TGTGCCAGCAGCAGAAAAAAGACAGGGATCCAAGAGACCCAGTACTTC.

The V and J genes are TRBV28 and TRBJ2-3; 9 positions match TRBD2. The CDR3 totals 15 residues. CDR1 is MDHEN, CDR2 SYDVKM, per germline. The V segment lost 5 bases and the J segment 11 bases; nucleotides outside the gene matches: 14. The CDR3 is CASSTASGGSKGQYF. CDR3 sequence (DNA): TGTGCCAGCAGTACAGCAAGCGGGGGGAGTAAGGGGCAGTATTTT.

V usage is TRBV19 and J usage is TRBJ1-5; the D gene is possibly TRBD1 (6 bases). Trimming took 6 bases from V and 3 from J, leaving 15 bases between them. The CDR3 length is 15 residues. The V gene's germline CDR1 is LNHDA and CDR2 SQIVND (reference sequence). The CDR3 coding sequence is TGTGCCAGTAGCCGTCAAGACAGGAACAATCAGCCCCAGCATTTT. Amino acids: CASSRQDRNNQPQHF.

This clone was counted between two and nine times. This chain joins TRBV28 and TRBJ1-1; 8 nucleotides match TRBD1. The CDR3 sequence is 14 residues long. Germline V lookup: CDR1 MDHEN, CDR2 SYDVKM. Trimming cost V 5 bases and J 6 bases; bases outside gene matches: 8. CDR3 sequence reads: CASSLRGQWAEAFF. The CDR3, as DNA: TGTGCCAGCAGTCTCAGGGGGCAGTGGGCTGAAGCTTTCTTT. The full variable domain, rest sourced from reference TRBV28 and TRBJ1-1, is DVKVTQSSRYLVKRTGEKVFLECVQDMDHENMFWYRQDPGLGLRLIYFSYDVKMKEKGDIPEGYSVSREKKERFSLILESASTNQTSMYLCASSLRGQWAEAFFGQGTRLTVV.

The genes are TRBV6-1 and TRBJ2-6; D is unresolved. Trimming took 1 base from V and 3 from J, leaving 4 bases between them. CDR3 length: 14 residues. CDR1 is MNHNS and CDR2 is SASEGT in the germline V gene. CDR3 DNA sequence: TGTGCCAGCAGTGAAGTTTATGGGGCCAACGTCCTGACTTTC. This encodes CASSEVYGANVLTF.

On this clone itself: The junction departs from germline at one end; a sequencing error may be responsible. This chain uses TRBV7-3 with TRBJ2-3; the match to TRBD2 covers 8 bases. Germline lookup yields CDR1 SGHTA and CDR2 FQGTGA. There are 14 residues in the CDR3. CDR3 DNA sequence: TGTGCCAGCAGTTTAAGCGGGAGTGCAGATACGCAGTATTTT. Amino acid sequence: CASSLSGSADTQYF.

Notes on this clone: Mismatch with germline at one junction end may stem from a read error. The V and J genes are TRBV7-3 and TRBJ2-2, with D maybe TRBD2 (5 bases). The germline V gene encodes CDR1 SGHTA and CDR2 FQGTGA. There are 16 residues in the CDR3. CDR3 DNA: TGTGCCCGCAGCTTAACCCCCGGGGTGGGCACCGGGGAGCTGTTTTTT. It is translated as CARSLTPGVGTGELFF.

This clone was seen a handful of times. The chain recombines TRBV12-2 with TRBJ2-7; no check of the table's D call, TRBD2, against the DNA was made. TRBV12-2 is labeled a pseudogene. The CDR3 contains 16 residues. This chain's CDR3 is CASRPRIWLVPYEQYF. DNA of the CDR3: TGTGCAAGTCGCCCCCGAATTTGGCTAGTCCCCTACGAGCAGTACTTC.

V is TRBV7-9 and J is TRBJ2-2, with D maybe TRBD1 (6 bases). Germline V gene data show CDR1 as SEHNR and CDR2 as FQNEAQ (reference sequence). The ends were cut back, 5 bases at V and 6 bases at J, with 19 bases in the middle. The length of the CDR3 is 16 residues. In nucleotides, the CDR3 is TGTGCCAGCAGCCCCGTGGTTGGGGGCGCAGCCGGGGAGCTGTTTTTT. It specifies CASSPVVGGAAGELFF.

The V call is TRBV7-8, the J call TRBJ2-1; 9 bases map to TRBD2. The trim removed 1 base at V and 5 bases at J, leaving 9 bases unmatched. Looked up from germline, CDR1 is SGHVS and CDR2 is FQNEAQ. The CDR3 consists of 17 residues. As DNA, the CDR3 is TGTGCCAGCAGCTTAGGGGGACTAGCCCCGGAAGACAATGAGCAGTTCTTC. Its translation is CASSLGGLAPEDNEQFF.

This chain links TRBV7-9 with TRBJ2-1; TRBD1 aligns across 9 bases. Germline V gene sequence: CDR1 SEHNR, CDR2 FQNEAQ (reference sequence). V shed 5 bases and J 2 bases; nucleotides not matched to a gene: 4. This CDR3 is 15 amino acids long. The CDR3 coding sequence is TGTGCCAGCAGCCAAGGACAGGGGCCCTACAATGAGCAGTTCTTC. It codes for CASSQGQGPYNEQFF.

This chain uses TRBV5-1 with TRBJ2-2; 8 bases agree with TRBD1. Germline V gives CDR1 SGHRS, CDR2 YFSETQ. The CDR3 totals 15 residues. J lost 6 bases, V lost 2 bases, and 6 bases had no gene match. The CDR3 sequence is CASSFDRGGAGELFF. The CDR3 DNA follows: TGCGCCAGCAGCTTCGACAGGGGAGGAGCCGGGGAGCTGTTTTTT. Full variable domain (outside the CDR3, taken from reference TRBV5-1 and TRBJ2-2): KAGVTQTPRYLIKTRGQQVTLSCSPISGHRSVSWYQQTPGQGLQFLFEYFSETQRNKGNFPGRFSGRQFSNSRSEMNVSTLELGDSALYLCASSFDRGGAGELFFGEGSRLTVL.

The rearrangement joins TRBV6-5 to TRBJ2-3; tentatively, D is TRBD2 (5 bases). Between the trimmed V and J ends, which lost 4 bases and 10 bases, there was a span of 9 bases. The CDR3 contains 11 residues. Germline lookup yields CDR1 MNHEY and CDR2 SVGAGI. CDR3: CASSWELPQYF. CDR3 DNA sequence: TGTGCCAGCAGTTGGGAGCTACCGCAGTATTTT.

The rearrangement links TRBV27 to TRBJ2-2; the D is unclear. This CDR3 comprises 14 residues. Germline V gene data show CDR1 as MNHEY and CDR2 as SMNVEV (reference sequence). V was trimmed by 6 bases and J by 4 bases, leaving 12 bases between them. As DNA, the CDR3 is TGTGCCAGCAGCCTTAACTGGGCCACCGGGGAGCTGTTTTTT. As protein: CASSLNWATGELFF.

This chain uses TRBV5-4 with TRBJ1-1; unclear D gene. The CDR3 covers 14 residues. V was pared by 4 bases and J by 0 bases, with 10 bases between. Germline CDR1 SGHNT, CDR2 YYREEE (reference sequence). The CDR3 nucleotides are TGTGCCAGCAGCCATATAAACATGAACACTGAAGCTTTCTTT. Residues: CASSHINMNTEAFF.

This clone was seen just once. The J gene is TRBJ2-3, the V gene TRBV7-2; D is unresolved. Trimming left V 5 bases short and J 2 bases short, with 5 bases between. Germline V gene lookup returns CDR1 SGHTA and CDR2 FQGNSA. The CDR3 runs 12 residues. CDR3 DNA sequence: TGTGCCAGCAGCCTTCCCACAGATACGCAGTATTTT. Translation: CASSLPTDTQYF.

Worth noting for this clone: A read error may account for a junction end that differs from germline. The sample has other DNA sequences that encode this CDR3 too. The rearrangement joins TRBV30 to TRBJ1-4, with D uncertain. Germline CDR1 is GTSNPN and CDR2 is SVGIG (reference sequence). The CDR3 is made up of 13 amino acids. The CDR3 here is CAWSMGVDEKLFF. DNA for the CDR3: TGTGCCTGGTCAATGGGAGTCGATGAAAAACTGTTTTTC.

The chain uses TRBV7-9 and TRBJ1-1; 12 positions agree with TRBD1. The CDR3 loop spans 16 amino acids. V lost 0 bases and J lost 5; bases outside the gene matches: 4. The V gene's germline CDR1 is SEHNR and CDR2 FQNEAQ (reference sequence). The CDR3 sequence: CASSLAGQGARTEAFF. The CDR3 DNA sequence: TGTGCCAGCAGCTTAGCGGGACAGGGGGCGAGAACTGAAGCTTTCTTT.

J is TRBJ2-3 and V is TRBV5-1; 7 bases agree with TRBD2. With V trimmed by 3 bases and J by 1 base, 11 bases remained unmatched. Germline V CDR1 and CDR2: SGHRS, YFSETQ. The CDR3 extends over 17 amino acids. The CDR3: CASSYGRGNYGTDTQYF. The CDR3 DNA reads TGCGCCAGCAGCTATGGGCGGGGGAATTATGGCACAGATACGCAGTATTTT.

This clone came up once. The chain uses TRBV30 and TRBJ2-3; D is uncertain. V lost 0 bases and J 4 bases, leaving 14 bases between the germline ends. The germline V gene has CDR1 GTSNPN and CDR2 SVGIG (reference sequence). The CDR3 length is 15 residues. The CDR3 loop is CAWSVIFLRADTQYF. CDR3 DNA sequence: TGTGCCTGGAGTGTAATTTTCCTTCGAGCAGATACGCAGTATTTT.

This clone was counted a few times. This sequence joins TRBV19 and TRBJ1-3; no reliable D call. This CDR3 is built from 12 residues. V was cut by 8 bases and J by 0 bases, with 5 bases left in between. Per germline, CDR1 LNHDA and CDR2 SQIVND (reference sequence). The CDR3 DNA sequence: TGTGCCAGTGAGAGCTCTGGAAACACCATATATTTT. Its translation is CASESSGNTIYF.